Each of the 22 T cell receptor beta chains below was sequenced from the same sample in a study of T cell repertoires in cytomegalovirus infection. A single record per CDR3 protein comes from TCRdb applying MiXCR to the reads. The sample lists nearly 650,000 distinct CDR3 sequences; approximately 25% were seen once. Sequenced input: CD8+ T cells from PBMCs. These receptor sequences come from a human donor in good health (CMV status not recorded). Some clones in this sample may be carry-over from other donors' samples.

Note on this clonotype: This may come from a read error, since a much larger clone is one base off. No conserved phenylalanine or tryptophan ends this CDR3, so it is likely a read error. The CDR3 region is CASSLEQGGNEQFY. CDR3 coding DNA: TGTGCCAGCAGCTTAGAACAGGGCGGGAATGAGCAGTTCTAC. V is TRBV7-8 and J is TRBJ2-1, with D perhaps TRBD1 (6 bases). Germline values: CDR1 SGHVS, CDR2 FQNEAQ. The CDR3 has 14 amino acids. The V and J ends lost 1 base and 7 bases respectively, with 11 bases between them.

The genes are TRBV7-9 and TRBJ2-2; D is undetermined. Germline loops: CDR1 SEHNR, CDR2 FQNEAQ (reference sequence). The CDR3 consists of 14 residues. The V and J ends lost 2 bases and 4 bases respectively, with 8 bases between them. CDR3 protein: CASSLSSFTGELFF. The CDR3 nucleotides read TGTGCCAGCAGCTTATCCAGCTTCACCGGGGAGCTGTTTTTT.

With regard to this clonotype: A read error may be the cause here, since a much bigger clone is one base away. The V call is TRBV7-2, the J call TRBJ1-1; 8 bases line up with TRBD1. Germline lookup yields CDR1 SGHTA and CDR2 FQGNSA. The ends lost 10 bases at V and 1 base at J; junction bases unmatched: 14. This CDR3 is 16 amino acids long. CDR3 loop: CANRRTGLNPNTEAFF. The CDR3 nucleotides read TGTGCCAACAGACGGACAGGGCTTAACCCGAACACTGAAGCTTTCTTT. Complete variable domain (other parts from reference TRBV7-2 and TRBJ1-1): GAGVSQSPSNKVTEKGKDVELRCDPISGHTALYWYRQSLGQGLEFLIYFQGNSAPDKSGLPSDRFSAERTGGSVSTLTIQRTQQEDSAVYLCANRRTGLNPNTEAFFGQGTRLTVV.

This clonotype has at least ten counts. The chain is built from TRBV7-6 and TRBJ2-7; D call uncertain. CDR1 is SGHVS, CDR2 FNYEAQ, per germline. This CDR3 is built from 13 residues. V was trimmed by 1 base and J by 3 bases, leaving 7 bases between them. For the CDR3, the DNA is TGTGCCAGCAGCTTAGGCGCAGGCTACGAGCAGTACGTC. Its translation is CASSLGAGYEQYV.

The sample holds a few counts of this clonotype. The rearrangement links TRBV7-6 to TRBJ2-7; the match to TRBD1 covers 9 bases. The V and J ends lost 4 bases and 0 bases, in that order; junction bases with no gene match: 1. The CDR3 is made up of 14 amino acids. CDR1 is SGHVS, CDR2 FNYEAQ, per germline. This chain's CDR3 is CASSWTGDSYEQYV. CDR3 nucleotide sequence: TGTGCCAGCAGCTGGACAGGGGACTCCTACGAGCAGTACGTC.

This clonotype was counted ten times or more. The rearrangement joins TRBV7-8 to TRBJ1-2; 10 bases are a match to TRBD1. Germline V CDR1 and CDR2: SGHVS, FQNEAQ. The length of the CDR3 is 14 residues. V shed 7 bases, J shed 7 bases, and the junction held 9 bases outside the gene matches. CDR3 coding DNA: TGTGCCAGCATCGAGACAGGGGGCAAAGGTGGCTACACCTTC. It is translated as CASIETGGKGGYTF.

This clonotype appeared a few times. This chain connects TRBV6-2 or TRBV6-3 to TRBJ1-6, with D unclear. CDR1 MNHEY and CDR2 SVGEGT come from the germline V gene. V lost 5 bases to trimming and J lost 6 bases, with 14 bases between them. The CDR3 extends over 15 amino acids. CDR3 residues: CASSRLVRSNSPLHF. CDR3 sequence (DNA): TGTGCCAGCAGTCGCCTCGTCAGGAGTAATTCACCCCTCCACTTT.

The chain recombines TRBV7-9 with TRBJ2-7; a possible D gene is TRBD1 (6 bases). The germline V gene has CDR1 SEHNR and CDR2 FQNEAQ (reference sequence). This CDR3 has 16 residues. Trimming took off 4 bases at V and 3 bases at J, with 19 bases between the two ends. CDR3 protein: CASSSSLQGTDYEQYF. In DNA, the CDR3 is TGTGCCAGCAGCTCAAGCCTACAGGGAACTGACTACGAGCAGTACTTC.

The J gene is TRBJ2-6, the V gene TRBV14; D is unresolved. Trimming pared 4 bases from V and 4 bases from J, leaving 8 bases between. The CDR3 sequence is 14 residues long. Per the germline V gene, CDR1 is SGHDN and CDR2 is FVKESK. The CDR3 protein is CASSPPWGANVLTF. The CDR3 region has the DNA TGTGCCAGCAGCCCCCCCTGGGGGGCCAACGTCCTGACTTTC.

There are a few counts of this clonotype. This chain uses TRBV10-3 with TRBJ2-1; 7 bases match TRBD2. From germline, CDR1 is ENHRY and CDR2 SYGVKD. CDR3 length: 15 amino acids. J was trimmed by 8 bases and V by 0 bases; bases with no gene match: 7. The CDR3 DNA reads as TGTGCCATCAGTGAGTCGACTAGCCGCCTTGATGAGCAGTTCTTC. Amino acid sequence: CAISESTSRLDEQFF.

This clonotype has a count of ten or more. The V gene is TRBV7-8, the J gene TRBJ1-2; D remains unclear. The V gene's germline CDR1 is SGHVS and CDR2 FQNEAQ. V lost 1 base to trimming and J lost 4 bases, with 10 bases between them. The CDR3 contains 14 residues. The CDR3 DNA sequence: TGTGCCAGCAGCTTAGTTCCGTACCGCTATGGCTACACCTTC. It is translated as CASSLVPYRYGYTF.

This clonotype occurred a few times. This chain joins TRBV20-1 and TRBJ2-7; possibly TRBD2 for D (5 bases). The ends were cut back, 0 bases at V and 2 bases at J, with 14 bases in the middle. Germline V CDR1 and CDR2: DFQATT, SNEGSKA (reference sequence). This CDR3 is 15 amino acids long. The DNA for the CDR3 is TGCAGTGCTAGAGATCCTGGAGCGGAGACCTACGAGCAGTACTTC. This sequence encodes CSARDPGAETYEQYF.

This clonotype came up a few times. The V gene is TRBV27, the J gene TRBJ2-2; no reliable D call. Germline V gives CDR1 MNHEY, CDR2 SMNVEV (reference sequence). The CDR3 spans 17 residues. The V end lost 2 bases, the J end lost 2 bases, and 15 bases lay between the germline ends. CDR3 nucleotide sequence: TGTGCCAGCAGTTTAGGCGGCACCCGACGCAACACCGGGGAGCTGTTTTTT. This encodes CASSLGGTRRNTGELFF.

This chain uses TRBV4-1 with TRBJ1-3, with D maybe TRBD1 (5 bases). V was cut by 5 bases and J by 8 bases, with 16 bases left in between. Germline values: CDR1 MGHRA, CDR2 YSYEKL. The CDR3 totals 14 residues. The CDR3 DNA reads as TGCGCCAGCAGCTCCGGGGCCTTCGGGGACACCATATATTTT. Its translation: CASSSGAFGDTIYF.

CDR3 DNA: TGTGCCAGCAGTAAGAGCGGGGGCTGGGATACGCAGTATTTT. It translates to CASSKSGGWDTQYF. The chain employs TRBV14 and TRBJ2-3; TRBD2 aligns across 8 bases. Germline V CDR1 and CDR2: SGHDN, FVKESK. The trim removed 6 bases at V and 6 bases at J, leaving 8 bases unmatched. This CDR3 comprises 14 residues.

This clonotype has a single count. At one end, the junction sequence differs from germline, possibly due to a read error. The chain is built from TRBV7-6 and TRBJ1-5; D might be TRBD1 (6 bases). The germline gives CDR1 SGHVS, CDR2 FNYEAQ. The length of the CDR3 is 16 residues. The CDR3 DNA is TGTGTCAGCAGCTTAGCGACAGGCCCAATCAGCCAGCCCCAACATTTT. It yields the protein CVSSLATGPISQPQHF. The full variable domain, completed using reference TRBV7-6 and TRBJ1-5, is GAGVSQSPRYKVTKRGQDVALRCDPISGHVSLYWYRQALGQGPEFLTYFNYEAQQDKSGLPNDRFSAERPEGSISTLTIQRTEQRDSAMYRCVSSLATGPISQPQHFGDGTRLSIL.

This clonotype was observed a few times. The chain recombines TRBV27 with TRBJ2-1; no clear D gene. V shed 3 bases and J shed 5 bases, with 8 bases lying between them. Germline V gene sequence: CDR1 MNHEY, CDR2 SMNVEV (reference sequence). The CDR3 covers 13 residues. The CDR3: CASSFAANNEQFF. CDR3 DNA sequence: TGTGCCAGCAGTTTTGCAGCCAACAATGAGCAGTTCTTC.

This clonotype was observed many times. V gene TRBV7-8 combines with J gene TRBJ2-3; D remains unclear. Germline V lookup: CDR1 SGHVS, CDR2 FQNEAQ. Trimming shortened V by 1 base and J by 5 bases, and 10 bases separated the two germline ends. There are 14 residues in the CDR3. CDR3 region: CASSLVNSQDTQYF. The CDR3 nucleotides read TGTGCCAGCAGCTTAGTTAACAGCCAAGATACGCAGTATTTT.

The chain links TRBV7-8 to TRBJ1-1; D not resolved. This CDR3 has 14 amino acids. The germline gives CDR1 SGHVS, CDR2 FQNEAQ. V lost 5 bases, J lost 1 base, and 11 bases lay in between. The CDR3 DNA follows: TGTGCCAGCAGCCTCCGGGCCCCGAACACTGAAGCTTTCTTT. Amino acids: CASSLRAPNTEAFF.

V is TRBV20-1 and J is TRBJ1-5, with TRBD1 identical over 7 bases. Germline CDR1 reads DFQATT; CDR2 reads SNEGSKA (reference sequence). This CDR3 contains 16 residues. V shed 0 bases, J shed 4 bases, and the junction held 9 bases outside the gene matches. The chain's CDR3 is CSARDLGGMGNQPQHF. The CDR3 nucleotides are TGCAGTGCTAGAGATCTAGGGGGCATGGGAAATCAGCCCCAGCATTTT.

This clonotype came up a few times. The V call is TRBV29-1, the J call TRBJ2-7; weak D call: TRBD2 (5 bases). Germline CDR1 is SQVTM and CDR2 is ANQGSEA. The CDR3 is made up of 13 amino acids. Trimming took 3 bases from V and 4 from J, leaving 13 bases between them. The CDR3 sequence: CSVDTREGYEQYF. DNA for the CDR3: TGCAGCGTTGACACCCGGGAAGGATACGAGCAGTACTTC.

This clonotype was recorded many times. The gene calls are TRBV7-8 and TRBJ2-7, with 10 bases matching TRBD1. Per the germline V gene, CDR1 is SGHVS and CDR2 is FQNEAQ. The CDR3 is 13 residues long. V lost 5 bases, J lost 6 bases, and 4 bases stayed unmatched. The CDR3 DNA reads as TGTGCCAGCAGCGGGGGGACAGGGGTCGAGCAGTACGTC. It codes for CASSGGTGVEQYV.